This TCR beta chain was sequenced in a study of tumor-infiltrating lymphocytes in primary liver carcinoma (dated by TCRdb to 2017 to 2019). Broadly, across the study: The five patients, three men and two women aged 30 to 69 years, had hepatocellular carcinoma (four) or combined HCC and intrahepatic cholangiocarcinoma (one). The five patients had tumors of stage T1-T3 N0M0, with maximum diameters ranging from roughly 4.2 to 11 cm. Each sample produced roughly 3.5 to 7.13 million productive TCRbeta reads, and read depth showed no significant difference between tissue types. A total of roughly 35 specimens from 5 patients went through TCRbeta repertoire sequencing, namely 25 tumor regions, 5 adjacent noncancerous liver tissues and 5 peripheral blood samples. Reproducibility between technical replicate repertoires was high, with correlation coefficients above 0.95 and mean shared-clone rates about 0.91. For each liver tumor, the study sampled five regions along with adjacent normal tissue and blood, and applied TCRbeta repertoire sequencing, expression microarrays and whole-exome sequencing. Agilent mRNA microarray profiling was performed on the roughly 27 tumor region samples to relate TCRbeta repertoire diversity to the local molecular phenotype.

The junction carries 15 bases between V and J, which are trimmed by 8 bases and 7 bases respectively. The CDR3, from cysteine to phenylalanine, totals 14 residues. CDR3 DNA only is kept here, 42 bases in frame from base 1. According to the germline V gene, CDR1 reads MNHEY and CDR2 reads SVGAGI. Notes on this clonotype: Its antigen has not been determined. A much larger clone differs by one base, so this may be a read error.

Starting from about 500 ng total RNA, TCRbeta-specific cDNA was produced by reverse transcription with a constant-region primer and ProtoScript II reverse transcriptase. Three nested multiplex PCR rounds, following a slightly modified ARM-PCR procedure, were used to build the TCRbeta libraries. Multiplex TRBV1-TRBV30 forward primers and a Cbeta reverse primer were used in the first two PCR rounds, each of which was run for approximately 11 cycles. Sample barcodes and Illumina adapters were added in a final 25-cycle PCR using Deep VentR polymerase. Before sequencing, amplicons of 200-500 bp were purified from gel using a QIAquick gel extraction kit. TCRbeta amplicons were sequenced on an Illumina HiSeq 2500 with 250-bp paired-end reads. The original pipeline was this. Trimmomatic v0.33 was used to quality-trim the reads, and FLASH v1.2.11 was used to merge paired reads so that full CDR3 sequences could be recovered. V, D and J germline segments were assigned to the rearranged TCRbeta sequences using MiGEC v1.2.1b. Clonotype statistics and Shannon-Wiener diversity indices were calculated with VDJtools v1.0.0. Except for diversity analysis, only the 250 most abundant clonotypes of each sample were used in subsequent analyses to reduce sampling bias. Clones were called with MiXCR by TCRdb after fastp trimmed the public reads at Q25, and only in-frame beta chains were retained. When rows share a CDR3 protein, they turn into one entry using the most common DNA and genes. V and J calls and clone size were set by TCRdb, not the authors. This sample lists roughly 45,000 distinct CDR3 sequences; about two thirds were detected once. Jointly, the top ten make up just under 30% of the sample.

The research as a whole found: Comparison of CD4+ and CD8+ T cell repertoires was precluded by the use of bulk unsorted samples. Compared with blood, tumors had a significantly larger share of the repertoire taken up by the top 250 clones (p = 0.039). Only about 7.5-25% of top clones were present in all five regions of a tumor, suggesting spatial heterogeneity of tumor-infiltrating T cells. Only 4 or 5 patients were included in the study, and the authors note that the findings should be validated in a larger study. Repertoire overlap was found to be higher between tumor regions (mean around 36%) than between tumor-adjacent (around 17%) or tumor-blood (roughly 15%) pairs, consistent with antigen-driven expansion. Because only the TCR beta chain was sequenced and unpaired alpha chains were not captured, true repertoire diversity is likely underestimated.

Total RNA and DNA were co-extracted from approximately 20-30 mg of bulk tissue with the AllPrep DNA/RNA mini kit, without cell sorting. Between November 2015 and early 2016, about 5 patients in China with histopathologically diagnosed primary liver carcinoma had their tumors surgically resected. At the time of sampling, the patients had chronic HBV infection and had not received any treatment. Five spatially separated regions were sampled per tumor: superior, inferior, left-lateral and right-lateral poles, plus the tumor centre. More than 80% viable tumor cells were found by histology in every tumor sample. Pieces of fresh tumor and adjacent tissue were cut in half, with one half kept in RNAlater at -80 degrees C and the other half sent for histology.

The sample consisted of liver tumor tissue from sampling region 5. The cell subset or site label, read with the paper, signifies: tumor region T5, tumor centre. This clonotype originated in a middle-aged man with primary liver carcinoma and hepatitis B virus infection. Here the chain combines TRBV6-5 and TRBJ1-6; TRBD1 could be the D gene, as 5 bases match. DNA sequence: TGTGCCAGCGGTCACCGGGACCGAAATTCACCCCTCCACTTT. Translated, this gives CASGHRDRNSPLHF.